What follows are 28 T cell receptor beta chains derived from one specimen sequenced in a study of blood T cell repertoires in COVID-19. Sequencing was performed with immunoSEQ multiplex PCR; in TCRdb, only in-frame clones are kept and a portion is missing. The data contain roughly 70,000 clones, 88% of them seen just once; the ten biggest clones take up roughly 6.7%. Sequencing used peripheral blood. These receptors came from a woman in her 70s with acute or convalescent COVID-19.

In nucleotides, the CDR3 is TGTGCCAGCAGCGCCCGAGGTACTAGCGGTTCCTACAATGAGCAGTTCTTC. Translated, it gives CASSARGTSGSYNEQFF. The chain recombines TRBV7-9 with TRBJ2-1; 8 bases are shared with TRBD2. This CDR3 contains 17 residues. The germline CDR1 and CDR2 sequences are SEHNR and FQNEAQ (reference sequence). V dropped 5 bases and J dropped 1; count of bases not matched to a gene: 10.

The CDR3 DNA reads TGTGCCAGCTTACCCTTCGGACAGGGGTCTACCGGGGAGCTGTTTTTT. Protein: CASLPFGQGSTGELFF. The rearrangement joins TRBV18 to TRBJ2-2; 9 bases are shared with TRBD1. V was clipped by 7 bases and J by 5 bases; unmatched bases: 11. Germline assignment: CDR1 KGHSH and CDR2 LQKENI. The CDR3 runs 16 residues. Drawing the rest from reference TRBV18 and TRBJ2-2, the complete variable domain is NAGVMQNPRHLVRRRGQEARLRCSPMKGHSHVYWYRQLPEEGLKFMVYLQKENIIDESGMPKERFSAEFPKEGPSILRIQQVVRGDSAAYFCASLPFGQGSTGELFFGEGSRLTVL.

CDR3 sequence (DNA): TGCAGTGCTAGTCGCCTAGCGGCCTCCGATGAGCAGTTCTTC. Protein product: CSASRLAASDEQFF. The chain couples TRBV20-1 to TRBJ2-1; TRBD2 matches 7 bases. CDR1 DFQATT and CDR2 SNEGSKA come from the germline V gene (reference sequence). The trim removed 3 bases at V and 8 bases at J, leaving 10 bases unmatched. The CDR3 length is 14 residues.

The chain recombines TRBV6-5 with TRBJ1-1, with TRBD1 as a possible D gene (5 bases). Germline CDR1 and CDR2: MNHEY and SVGAGI. The CDR3 is 12 amino acids. V lost 6 bases to trimming and J lost 1 base, with 6 bases between them. The CDR3 sequence: CASSGGNTEAFF. In DNA, the CDR3 is TGTGCCAGCAGCGGGGGGAACACTGAAGCTTTCTTT.

For the CDR3, the DNA is TGTGCCAGCAGCTTAGCAGGACTTTCAAGTGAAGCTTTCTTT. Its protein is CASSLAGLSSEAFF. This chain uses TRBV7-9 with TRBJ1-1; D uncertain. Germline CDR1 and CDR2: SEHNR and FQNEAQ (reference sequence). Trimming shortened V by 0 bases and J by 7 bases, and 12 bases separated the two germline ends. The CDR3 covers 14 residues. Full variable domain (missing parts from reference TRBV7-9 and TRBJ1-1): DTGVSQNPRHKITKRGQNVTFRCDPISEHNRLYWYRQTLGQGPEFLTYFQNEAQLEKSRLLSDRFSAERPKGSFSTLEIQRTEQGDSAMYLCASSLAGLSSEAFFGQGTRLTVV.

CDR3 DNA: TGTGCCAGCAGCGCCGCAGGGGTCCGGGGAGTACCTGGAAACACCATATATTTT. It codes for CASSAAGVRGVPGNTIYF. The chain combines TRBV9 with TRBJ1-3; a possible D gene is TRBD1 (6 bases). Germline lookup yields CDR1 SGDLS and CDR2 YYNGEE. The CDR3 covers 18 residues. The V gene lost 3 bases and the J gene lost 2 bases, with 21 bases spanning the gap.

Here the CDR3 reads CASRVGGEVGTDTQYF. Written as DNA, the CDR3 is TGTGCCAGCAGGGTCGGGGGAGAGGTCGGCACAGATACGCAGTATTTT. This chain uses TRBV28 with TRBJ2-3; tentatively, D is TRBD2 (6 bases). This CDR3 is built from 16 residues. The ends were cut back, 6 bases at V and 1 base at J, with 17 bases in the middle. CDR1 MDHEN and CDR2 SYDVKM come from the germline V gene.

The chain joins TRBV28 to TRBJ1-3; D remains unclear. The CDR3 extends over 14 amino acids. The V end lost 3 bases, the J end lost 4 bases, and 10 bases lay between the germline ends. In germline, CDR1 is MDHEN, CDR2 SYDVKM. The CDR3 region has the DNA TGTGCCAGCAGTTTCCCCCCGGGAGGAAACACCATATATTTT. It specifies CASSFPPGGNTIYF.

The V and J genes are TRBV6-5 and TRBJ2-3, with D possibly being TRBD2 (5 bases). The V end was cut by 8 bases, the J end by 1 base, with 10 bases between. CDR1 and CDR2 (germline): MNHEY, SVGAGI. The CDR3 has 13 residues. This CDR3 reads CASSRERTDTQYF. In DNA, the CDR3 is TGTGCCAGCTCGAGGGAACGCACAGATACGCAGTATTTT.

This chain links TRBV2 with TRBJ2-1; maybe TRBD1 (5 bases). There are 12 residues in the CDR3. Germline lookup yields CDR1 SNHLY and CDR2 FYNNEI. V shed 6 bases and J shed 5 bases, with 8 bases lying between them. The CDR3 region is CASRARDNEQFF. Here the CDR3 DNA reads TGTGCCAGCAGAGCCAGGGACAATGAGCAGTTCTTC.

V is TRBV5-1 and J is TRBJ1-1, with a tentative D call TRBD1 (5 bases). V gave up 4 bases and J gave up 1 base, with 14 bases separating them. The CDR3 loop spans 15 amino acids. Germline lookup yields CDR1 SGHRS and CDR2 YFSETQ. CDR3 sequence: CASSPAGLPNTEAFF. CDR3 DNA: TGCGCCAGCAGCCCCGCGGGACTGCCGAACACTGAAGCTTTCTTT.

The genes are TRBV7-2 and TRBJ1-3; D unclear. The CDR3 is 15 amino acids. Germline lookup yields CDR1 SGHTA and CDR2 FQGNSA. Trimming shortened V by 1 base and J by 1 base, and 8 bases separated the two germline ends. CDR3 in amino acids: CASSLERVSGNTIYF. The DNA for the CDR3 is TGTGCCAGCAGCTTAGAGAGGGTTTCTGGAAACACCATATATTTT.

This chain connects TRBV6-2 or TRBV6-3 to TRBJ2-1; D perhaps matches TRBD1 (5 bases). Per germline, CDR1 MNHEY and CDR2 SVGEGT. The CDR3 consists of 12 residues. Trimming stripped 6 bases from V and 9 bases from J, with 12 bases between. The CDR3, as DNA: TGTGCCAGCAGCTCTAGGGGTGGTGAGCAGTTCTTC. As protein: CASSSRGGEQFF.

The V call is TRBV3-1 (or the pseudogene TRBV3-2), the J call TRBJ2-5; a weak D match, TRBD1 (6 bases). Germline V gene data show CDR1 as LGHDT and CDR2 as YNNKEL (reference sequence). V shed 6 bases and J shed 3 bases, with 20 bases lying between them. This CDR3 contains 16 residues. In nucleotides, the CDR3 is TGTGCCAGCAGTGACCTCGACAGGCGCACCAAAGAGACCCAGTACTTC. The encoded protein is CASSDLDRRTKETQYF.

The chain recombines TRBV14 with TRBJ1-2, with D tentatively TRBD1 (5 bases). V shed 4 bases and J shed 0 bases, with 12 bases lying between them. CDR1 SGHDN and CDR2 FVKESK come from the germline V gene. The CDR3 is made up of 15 amino acids. In DNA form, the CDR3 reads TGTGCCAGCAGCCCCTTGGGGGGAACTAACTATGGCTACACCTTC. This encodes CASSPLGGTNYGYTF. The full variable domain, with the rest looked up from reference TRBV14 and TRBJ1-2, is EAGVTQFPSHSVIEKGQTVTLRCDPISGHDNLYWYRRVMGKEIKFLLHFVKESKQDESGMPNNRFLAERTGGTYSTLKVQPAELEDSGVYFCASSPLGGTNYGYTFGSGTRLTVV.

The chain is built from TRBV7-9 and TRBJ1-1, with a weak D call TRBD1 (5 bases). The length of the CDR3 is 15 residues. Trimming stripped 5 bases from V and 2 bases from J, with 15 bases between. Germline-derived CDR1 and CDR2 are SEHNR and FQNEAQ (reference sequence). CDR3 bases: TGTGCCAGCAGCCCCCTTAGGGGACTTAACACTGAAGCTTTCTTT. Translating it yields CASSPLRGLNTEAFF.

The rearrangement joins TRBV5-6 to TRBJ2-7, with TRBD1 matching 8 bases. CDR3 size: 15 residues. The V gene's germline CDR1 is SGHDT and CDR2 YYEEEE. J lost 2 bases, V lost 2 bases, and 6 bases had no gene match. The CDR3 reads CASSLPGQVAYEQYF. The CDR3 DNA sequence: TGTGCCAGCAGCTTACCGGGACAGGTAGCCTACGAGCAGTACTTC.

This chain joins TRBV19 and TRBJ2-1; the D gene is possibly TRBD1 (7 bases). The CDR3 sequence is 16 residues long. Trimming removed 7 bases at V and 0 bases at J, with 16 bases between. Germline CDR1 and CDR2: LNHDA and SQIVND (reference sequence). This CDR3 is CASTLSGDSSYNEQFF. CDR3 sequence (DNA): TGTGCCAGTACCCTATCGGGGGACAGCTCCTACAATGAGCAGTTCTTC.

The chain uses TRBV5-5 and TRBJ1-1; 10 nucleotides line up with TRBD1. The CDR3 has 16 amino acids. CDR1 is SGHKS and CDR2 is YYEKEE in the germline V gene (reference sequence). V gave up 0 bases and J gave up 4 bases; unmatched junction bases: 6. In nucleotides, the CDR3 is TGTGCCAGCAGCTTGGCCCGGACAGGGGGGACCACTGAAGCTTTCTTT. This translates into CASSLARTGGTTEAFF.

This chain links TRBV7-2 with TRBJ2-3, with 11 bases aligning to TRBD2. The germline CDR1 and CDR2 sequences are SGHTA and FQGNSA. The V segment lost 5 bases and the J segment 5 bases; nucleotides outside the gene matches: 3. This CDR3 is 14 amino acids long. The CDR3 loop is CASSPGLAGDTQYF. The CDR3 region has the DNA TGTGCCAGCAGCCCCGGACTAGCGGGAGATACGCAGTATTTT. The full variable domain, its missing parts supplied by reference TRBV7-2 and TRBJ2-3, is GAGVSQSPSNKVTEKGKDVELRCDPISGHTALYWYRQSLGQGLEFLIYFQGNSAPDKSGLPSDRFSAERTGGSVSTLTIQRTQQEDSAVYLCASSPGLAGDTQYFGPGTRLTVL.

The chain employs TRBV27 and TRBJ1-2, with 7 bases fitting TRBD1. Germline trimming cut 5 bases from V and 4 bases from J; bases unmatched to any gene: 7. CDR3 length: 14 residues. The germline V gene encodes CDR1 MNHEY and CDR2 SMNVEV (reference sequence). In DNA form, the CDR3 reads TGTGCCAGCAGTCCCCTGGACAGGTCCTATGGCTACACCTTC. It yields the protein CASSPLDRSYGYTF.

The chain has TRBV25-1 and TRBJ1-1; D is possibly TRBD1 (6 bases). The CDR3 covers 14 residues. V lost 7 bases and J 1 base, leaving 13 bases between the germline ends. Germline loops: CDR1 MGHDK, CDR2 SYGVNS. The DNA of the CDR3 is TGTGCCAGCATATTGTCAGGGGCGAACACTGAAGCTTTCTTT. Translated: CASILSGANTEAFF.

The rearrangement uses TRBV4-3 and TRBJ1-5; no reliable D call. In germline, CDR1 is LGHNA, CDR2 YSLEER. This CDR3 has 14 amino acids. V dropped 5 bases and J dropped 1 base, with 9 bases sitting between them. The CDR3 DNA is TGCGCCAGCAGCTCCTCTAGGAGCAATCAGCCCCAGCATTTT. It encodes CASSSSRSNQPQHF.

With respect to this clone: Distinct nucleotide sequences in the sample also encode this CDR3. This chain connects TRBV9 to TRBJ2-3; TRBD1 matches 7 bases. J lost 0 bases, V lost 2 bases, and 0 bases had no gene match. Germline values: CDR1 SGDLS, CDR2 YYNGEE. The CDR3 runs 14 residues. CDR3: CASSVTGSTDTQYF. CDR3 DNA: TGTGCCAGCAGCGTGACAGGGAGCACAGATACGCAGTATTTT.

This clone was counted only a few times. Here the CDR3 DNA reads TGCAGTGCTAGTGGACTAGCGGGGAACCAAGAGACCCAGTACTTC. Encoded protein: CSASGLAGNQETQYF. V gene TRBV20-1 combines with J gene TRBJ2-5; TRBD2 matches at 12 bases. The CDR3 covers 15 residues. V lost 3 bases, J lost 0 bases, and 2 bases stayed unmatched. Germline CDR1 is DFQATT and CDR2 is SNEGSKA (reference sequence).

This clone appeared a single time. J is TRBJ1-1 and V is TRBV9; the D is unclear. V was pared by 0 bases and J by 3 bases, with 9 bases between. Germline CDR1 is SGDLS and CDR2 is YYNGEE. The CDR3 runs to 14 residues. CDR3 in amino acids: CASSVGQAYTEAFF. In nucleotides, the CDR3 is TGTGCCAGCAGCGTAGGGCAGGCCTACACTGAAGCTTTCTTT.

The V call is TRBV24-1, the J call TRBJ2-2; TRBD1 agrees at 8 bases. V gave up 3 bases and J gave up 3 bases; unmatched junction bases: 5. The germline V gene has CDR1 KGHDR and CDR2 SFDVKD. This CDR3 is 16 amino acids long. CDR3 sequence: CATSDRTGSDTGELFF. DNA for the CDR3: TGTGCCACCAGTGATCGGACAGGGTCGGACACCGGGGAGCTGTTTTTT.

The V and J genes are TRBV28 and TRBJ2-2, with TRBD2 as a possible D gene (6 bases). The CDR3 contains 17 residues. Trimming took 3 bases from V and 5 from J, leaving 19 bases between them. The germline CDR1 and CDR2 sequences are MDHEN and SYDVKM. The CDR3 DNA follows: TGTGCCAGCAGTTTCTGGGGACTGGCTAGCGAGACCGGGGAGCTGTTTTTT. It specifies CASSFWGLASETGELFF.